The 13 T cell receptor beta chains reported below all come from one sample, sequenced in a study of blood T cell repertoires in COVID-19. Assay used: immunoSEQ multiplex PCR; TCRdb lists only in-frame clones, some missing. The sample has 300,000 or so clones, over 75% seen once. Sequences were obtained from PBMCs or T cells enriched from blood (not recorded which). These receptors all stem from a woman younger than 45 who had recovered from COVID-19.

This sequence joins TRBV7-9 and TRBJ1-5; D not resolved. V gave up 6 bases and J gave up 8 bases, with 11 bases separating them. Germline CDR1 reads SEHNR; CDR2 reads FQNEAQ (reference sequence). The CDR3 is 12 amino acids. The CDR3 loop is CASRNEVEPQHF. Here the CDR3 DNA reads TGTGCCAGCAGGAATGAAGTAGAGCCCCAGCATTTT. Filled out from reference TRBV7-9 and TRBJ1-5, the complete variable domain reads DTGVSQNPRHKITKRGQNVTFRCDPISEHNRLYWYRQTLGQGPEFLTYFQNEAQLEKSRLLSDRFSAERPKGSFSTLEIQRTEQGDSAMYLCASRNEVEPQHFGDGTRLSIL.

This clone was detected once. This chain links TRBV28 with TRBJ2-1; no firm D call. V was pared by 1 base and J by 5 bases, with 6 bases between. The germline CDR1 and CDR2 sequences are MDHEN and SYDVKM. This CDR3 comprises 13 residues. CDR3 DNA sequence: TGTGCCAGCAGTTTATTTCAGAACAATGAGCAGTTCTTC. Translation gives CASSLFQNNEQFF. Full variable domain (rest looked up from reference TRBV28 and TRBJ2-1): DVKVTQSSRYLVKRTGEKVFLECVQDMDHENMFWYRQDPGLGLRLIYFSYDVKMKEKGDIPEGYSVSREKKERFSLILESASTNQTSMYLCASSLFQNNEQFFGPGTRLTVL.

The V gene is TRBV19, the J gene TRBJ1-5; D is undetermined. V lost 7 bases and J 2 bases, leaving 15 bases between the germline ends. The CDR3 spans 15 residues. Germline CDR1 reads LNHDA; CDR2 reads SQIVND (reference sequence). The CDR3 reads CASTRVPLGNQPQHF. The CDR3 region has the DNA TGTGCCAGTACCCGGGTTCCGCTAGGCAATCAGCCCCAGCATTTT.

In this sample, this clone turned up once. Different DNA sequences within this sample yield the same CDR3. The chain carries TRBV30 and TRBJ2-7; the D is unclear. Trimming took 1 base from V and 3 from J, leaving 4 bases between them. The germline V gene has CDR1 GTSNPN and CDR2 SVGIG (reference sequence). CDR3 length equals 11 residues. The CDR3 bases are TGTGCCTGGAGTGGGAGCTACGAGCAGTACTTC. Protein product: CAWSGSYEQYF.

The table lists this clone with a count of one. The V call is TRBV30, the J call TRBJ2-7, with TRBD1 as a possible D gene (5 bases). This CDR3 spans 12 amino acids. V was pared by 6 bases and J by 5 bases, with 14 bases between. Germline loops: CDR1 GTSNPN, CDR2 SVGIG (reference sequence). CDR3 loop: CACDPTGHEQYF. The DNA for the CDR3 is TGTGCCTGCGACCCTACAGGCCACGAGCAGTACTTC.

The V gene is TRBV28, the J gene TRBJ1-5; a possible D gene is TRBD1 (5 bases). The CDR3 length is 14 residues. Germline CDR1 MDHEN, CDR2 SYDVKM. V lost 4 bases, J lost 5 bases, and 12 bases lay in between. In DNA, the CDR3 is TGTGCCAGCAGTTACGGGGGAGGTGATCAGCCCCAGCATTTT. It codes for CASSYGGGDQPQHF.

This rearrangement joins TRBV5-1 to TRBJ2-2; the match to TRBD1 covers 7 bases. Looked up from germline, CDR1 is SGHRS and CDR2 is YFSETQ. J gave up 1 base and V 9 bases, and 18 bases lay outside the gene matches. This CDR3 contains 18 residues. In DNA form, the CDR3 reads TGCGCCACATCCAGCCAAAGTCCCGGGACAGAGAACACCGGGGAGCTGTTTTTT. It is translated as CATSSQSPGTENTGELFF.

The CDR3 loop reads CASSLSGFGEKLFF. The CDR3 coding sequence is TGCGCCAGCAGCTTGTCAGGGTTCGGTGAAAAACTGTTTTTT. This chain connects TRBV5-1 to TRBJ1-4; D might be TRBD1 (5 bases). The CDR3 spans 14 residues. V dropped 1 base and J dropped 7 bases, with 11 bases sitting between them. Germline assignment: CDR1 SGHRS and CDR2 YFSETQ.

The rearrangement links TRBV19 to TRBJ1-4; D uncertain. V lost 2 bases and J lost 0, with 7 bases in between. The CDR3 has 15 amino acids. In germline, CDR1 is LNHDA, CDR2 SQIVND (reference sequence). The CDR3 here is CASSINRATNEKLFF. CDR3 DNA sequence: TGTGCCAGTAGTATAAACAGAGCAACTAATGAAAAACTGTTTTTT.

The rearrangement links TRBV7-9 to TRBJ1-2, with TRBD1 identical over 11 bases. The trim removed 3 bases at V and 3 bases at J, leaving 3 bases unmatched. Germline V gives CDR1 SEHNR, CDR2 FQNEAQ (reference sequence). The CDR3 consists of 15 residues. The CDR3 loop is CASSFGQGADYGYTF. For the CDR3, the DNA is TGTGCCAGCAGCTTTGGACAGGGGGCTGACTATGGCTACACCTTC.

This clone was observed a few times. The rearrangement uses TRBV28 and TRBJ1-6; TRBD1 might be the D (6 bases). The CDR3 extends over 18 amino acids. From germline, CDR1 is MDHEN and CDR2 SYDVKM. V was pared by 2 bases and J by 7 bases, with 21 bases between. The DNA for the CDR3 is TGTGCCAGCAGTTTAAGGGGGACATACGAAAAGCCCAATTCACCCCTCCACTTT. Translated: CASSLRGTYEKPNSPLHF.

The chain carries TRBV5-6 and TRBJ2-1; D is perhaps TRBD1 (5 bases). V lost 0 bases and J lost 4, with 14 bases in between. This CDR3 contains 16 residues. Germline CDR1 SGHDT, CDR2 YYEEEE. CDR3 residues: CASSLGGANVYNEQFF. The CDR3 region has the DNA TGTGCCAGCAGCTTGGGTGGGGCCAATGTTTACAATGAGCAGTTCTTC.

This clone was detected only once. The chain carries TRBV5-1 and TRBJ2-1; possible D gene TRBD2, 6 bases. V was cut by 0 bases and J by 1 base, with 14 bases left in between. CDR1 and CDR2 (germline): SGHRS, YFSETQ. The CDR3 is made up of 17 amino acids. The CDR3 reads CASSLGGRGDSYNEQFF. CDR3 coding DNA: TGCGCCAGCAGCTTGGGAGGGCGGGGCGATTCCTACAATGAGCAGTTCTTC.